This section outlines one TCR beta chain sequence together with its context. The data originate from a study of blood T cell repertoires in COVID-19. As for the study in general: COVID-19 samples collected from the United States, Italy and Spain covered acute and convalescent phases. T cells, B-cell-depleted T cells, or PBMCs supplied cDNA or gDNA.

V gave up 1 base and J gave up 6 bases; unmatched junction bases: 13. The V gene's germline CDR1 is LGHNA and CDR2 YNFKEQ. The CDR3 extends over 17 amino acids. Methods used by the authors: Reference gene primer amplification gave estimated nucleated cell counts. Using immunoSEQ multiplex PCR, the repertoire was profiled, and TCRdb retains in-frame clones only, with some absent. That table is the source of V, J and clone size, and D and trimming were worked out from the DNA. The sample records about 72,000 clones, 70% to 90% being singletons. The sequencing input was peripheral blood. This chain links TRBV4-2 with TRBJ1-2, with 8 positions matching TRBD1. This TCR came from a man in his 70s with active or convalescent COVID-19. CDR3 nucleotides: TGTGCCAGCAGCCAAGCGACGGCAGGGGGCGCTGGTCATGGCTACACCTTC. It translates to CASSQATAGGAGHGYTF.